Each of the 32 T cell receptor beta chains below was sequenced from the same sample in a study of T cells in Graves' hyperthyroidism and ophthalmopathy. There were TCR beta CDR3 regions amplified from RNA transcripts. The TCR CDR3 was amplified in a first-round RT-PCR using the HTBI primer set. MiXCR, applied by TCRdb to the multiplex PCR reads, yields one record per CDR3 protein. The sample contains approximately 610,000 distinct CDR3 sequences, about a sixth of which appear only once. The source material was blood. The receptors come from a young woman with Graves' hyperthyroidism.

This clonotype was picked up a small number of times. The V and J genes are TRBV20-1 and TRBJ1-1; D is perhaps TRBD1 (5 bases). V was clipped by 6 bases and J by 2 bases, with 16 bases between them. Looked up from germline, CDR1 is DFQATT and CDR2 is SNEGSKA (reference sequence). The CDR3 runs to 14 residues. The CDR3, as DNA: TGCAGTGCCCCAATGGGCGGGGCTAACACTGAAGCTTTCTTT. Amino acids: CSAPMGGANTEAFF.

In this sample, this clonotype turned up many times. V is TRBV12-3 or TRBV12-4 and J is TRBJ2-1; 8 positions agree with TRBD1. The CDR3 totals 13 residues. The V gene end was trimmed by 5 bases and the J gene end by 5 bases; junction bases not matched to a gene: 2. CDR3 loop: CASSGQGNNEQFF. CDR3 nucleotides: TGTGCCAGCAGTGGACAGGGTAACAATGAGCAGTTCTTC.

This clonotype came up many times. The chain joins TRBV3-1 to TRBJ1-1; 8 bases fit TRBD1. Germline-derived CDR1 and CDR2 are LGHDT and YNNKEL (reference sequence). CDR3 size: 16 residues. The V gene end was trimmed by 2 bases and the J gene end by 0 bases; junction bases not matched to a gene: 5. As DNA, the CDR3 is TGTGCCAGCAGCCAATGGGCAGGGGGCGTGAACACTGAAGCTTTCTTT. Protein: CASSQWAGGVNTEAFF.

This clonotype was seen only a few times. This sequence joins TRBV28 and TRBJ2-3; possible D gene TRBD1, 6 bases. Deletions cut 4 bases from V and 10 bases from J, with 18 bases between. Germline V lookup: CDR1 MDHEN, CDR2 SYDVKM. The CDR3 is 14 residues long. CDR3 loop: CASSYPLPGAAQYF. In nucleotides, the CDR3 is TGTGCCAGCAGTTACCCTCTTCCAGGGGCCGCGCAGTATTTT.

As for this clonotype: A clone one base away is much larger, so this may be a read error. This chain links TRBV30 with TRBJ2-7; possible D gene TRBD2, 6 bases. The CDR3 consists of 12 residues. From germline, CDR1 is GTSNPN and CDR2 SVGIG (reference sequence). In DNA, the CDR3 is TGTGCCTGGAAAGGGACTTCCTGCGAGCAGTACTTC. As protein: CAWKGTSCEQYF. Filled out from reference TRBV30 and TRBJ2-7, the complete variable domain reads SQTIHQWPATLVQPVGSPLSLECTVEGTSNPNLYWYRQAAGRGLQLLFYSVGIGQISSEVPQNLSASRPQDRQFILSSKKLLLSDSGFYLCAWKGTSCEQYFGPGTRLTVT.

The J gene is TRBJ2-7, the V gene TRBV30; possible D gene TRBD1, 7 bases. The V gene's germline CDR1 is GTSNPN and CDR2 SVGIG (reference sequence). V was shortened by 2 bases and J by 6 bases, with 14 bases between the two germline ends. This CDR3 is 13 amino acids long. The CDR3 DNA reads TGTGCCTGGAGTCGCAGGGGGGATGGCGAGCAGTACTTC. Translating gives CAWSRRGDGEQYF.

The V gene is TRBV29-1, the J gene TRBJ2-4; TRBD2 might be the D (6 bases). This CDR3 is 12 amino acids long. V was shortened by 4 bases and J by 3 bases, with 7 bases between the two germline ends. Germline V lookup: CDR1 SQVTM, CDR2 ANQGSEA. The CDR3 DNA follows: TGCAGCGTTGGGGAGGACAAAAACATTCAGTACTTC. Residues: CSVGEDKNIQYF.

This clonotype was picked up many times. This chain uses TRBV4-3 with TRBJ2-7; D possibly corresponds to TRBD2 (5 bases). The CDR3 spans 15 residues. CDR1 and CDR2 from the germline V gene are LGHNA and YSLEER. Trimming left V 0 bases short and J 2 bases short, with 11 bases between. The CDR3 here is CASSQDWTSTYEQYF. The CDR3 DNA reads TGCGCCAGCAGCCAAGATTGGACTTCAACCTACGAGCAGTACTTC.

The sample holds many counts of this clonotype. V is TRBV25-1 and J is TRBJ2-5; 9 nucleotides line up with TRBD2. The CDR3 spans 16 residues. CDR1 is MGHDK and CDR2 is SYGVNS in the germline V gene. The V segment lost 7 bases and the J segment 2 bases; nucleotides outside the gene matches: 11. CDR3 DNA sequence: TGTGCCAGCACCGTGACTAGCGGCAATTCTCAAGAGACCCAGTACTTC. Translation: CASTVTSGNSQETQYF.

This clonotype was observed many times. The chain recombines TRBV5-1 with TRBJ1-1; TRBD1 might be the D (5 bases). The CDR3 sequence is 16 residues long. The ends were cut back, 0 bases at V and 6 bases at J, with 18 bases in the middle. CDR1 and CDR2 (germline): SGHRS, YFSETQ. The DNA of the CDR3 is TGCGCCAGCAGCTTGGCCGGGGCGGTCGTAGGTCCTGAAGCTTTCTTT. Residues: CASSLAGAVVGPEAFF.

This clonotype was seen ten or more times. The rearrangement links TRBV27 to TRBJ1-1; D is unclear. CDR3 size: 13 residues. Trimming pared 2 bases from V and 6 bases from J, leaving 10 bases between. The V gene's germline CDR1 is MNHEY and CDR2 SMNVEV (reference sequence). This CDR3 is CASSLGSSAEAFF. The DNA for the CDR3 is TGTGCCAGCAGTTTAGGCAGTAGCGCTGAAGCTTTCTTT.

The table lists this clonotype with many counts. V and J are TRBV12-5 and TRBJ2-7, with D possibly TRBD2 on 6 matching bases. The CDR3 sequence is 14 residues long. Germline values: CDR1 LGHNT, CDR2 FRNRAP. V was pared by 5 bases and J by 2 bases, with 13 bases between. CDR3 in DNA: TGTGCTAGTGGTGGCTTTGGAGGGGCCTACGAGCAGTACTTC. It translates to CASGGFGGAYEQYF.

In its sample, this clonotype was seen a few times. V usage is TRBV6-1 and J usage is TRBJ2-1, with TRBD2 as a possible D gene (5 bases). The germline V gene has CDR1 MNHNS and CDR2 SASEGT. The CDR3 has 14 amino acids. V gave up 7 bases and J gave up 3 bases, with 13 bases separating them. The DNA of the CDR3 is TGTGCCAGCACCCGCGGGTTTAACTACAATGAGCAGTTCTTC. It codes for CASTRGFNYNEQFF.

There are a few counts of this clonotype. The chain carries TRBV19 and TRBJ1-2; 7 bases align to TRBD1. The CDR3 runs 16 residues. Germline V CDR1 and CDR2: LNHDA, SQIVND (reference sequence). The V gene end was trimmed by 5 bases and the J gene end by 3 bases; junction bases not matched to a gene: 12. In nucleotides, the CDR3 is TGTGCCAGTAGTGCCAACCACAGGGGTTTGGACTATGGCTACACCTTC. This gives the protein CASSANHRGLDYGYTF.

V is TRBV7-9 and J is TRBJ2-7; unclear D gene. The CDR3 is 13 residues long. The V gene's germline CDR1 is SEHNR and CDR2 FQNEAQ (reference sequence). Between the trimmed V and J ends, which lost 3 bases and 5 bases, there was a span of 11 bases. CDR3 coding DNA: TGTGCCAGCAGCTTCCCCCCTAAAGACGAGCAGTACTTC. This sequence encodes CASSFPPKDEQYF.

This clonotype was seen at least ten times. This rearrangement joins TRBV6-1 to TRBJ2-7; 12 bases are a match to TRBD2. The CDR3 consists of 16 residues. V was pared by 5 bases and J by 3 bases, with 8 bases of the junction left unmatched. CDR1 is MNHNS and CDR2 is SASEGT in the germline V gene. The CDR3 reads CASSTAASGGGYEQYF. The CDR3 DNA is TGTGCCAGCAGTACGGCGGCTAGCGGGGGGGGCTACGAGCAGTACTTC.

This clonotype appeared a few times. This chain joins TRBV6-1 and TRBJ2-1, with D hard to call. The CDR3 spans 11 residues. V lost 4 bases to trimming and J lost 8 bases, with 6 bases between them. Per the germline V gene, CDR1 is MNHNS and CDR2 is SASEGT. The CDR3 DNA reads as TGTGCCAGCAGTGCCTTGGATGAGCAGTTCTTC. Its translation is CASSALDEQFF.

The sample holds one count of this clonotype. CDR3 loop: CASSYRPDSYEQYF. CDR3 coding DNA: TGTGCCAGCAGCTACCGACCTGACTCCTACGAGCAGTACTTC. This rearrangement joins TRBV5-5 to TRBJ2-7; no definite D call. The CDR3 covers 14 residues. CDR1 SGHKS and CDR2 YYEKEE come from the germline V gene (reference sequence). V was clipped by 3 bases and J by 0 bases, with 10 bases between them.

This clonotype has a count of ten or more. V usage is TRBV12-3 or TRBV12-4 and J usage is TRBJ2-7; 8 bases agree with TRBD1. After removal of 6 bases from V and 3 bases from J, the junction contained 13 bases not matched to a gene. The CDR3 has 16 residues. This CDR3 is CASRSGGAASSYEQYF. The CDR3 nucleotides read TGTGCCAGCAGGTCAGGGGGCGCCGCATCCAGCTACGAGCAGTACTTC.

The sample holds many counts of this clonotype. The V call is TRBV7-2, the J call TRBJ1-4; 8 nucleotides align to TRBD1. Unmatched junction bases numbered 8, after V lost 1 base and J lost 7 bases. The CDR3 is made up of 16 amino acids. Germline V gene data show CDR1 as SGHTA and CDR2 as FQGNSA. The CDR3 DNA is TGTGCCAGCAGCTTAGGTCGTGGACAGGGAGGTGAAAAACTGTTTTTT. It is translated as CASSLGRGQGGEKLFF. Full variable domain (outside the CDR3, taken from reference TRBV7-2 and TRBJ1-4): GAGVSQSPSNKVTEKGKDVELRCDPISGHTALYWYRQSLGQGLEFLIYFQGNSAPDKSGLPSDRFSAERTGGSVSTLTIQRTQQEDSAVYLCASSLGRGQGGEKLFFGSGTQLSVL.

This clonotype was counted many times. The chain recombines TRBV6-1 with TRBJ1-1; D gene uncertain. CDR1 is MNHNS, CDR2 SASEGT, per germline. The CDR3 has 11 amino acids. The V and J ends lost 4 bases and 11 bases respectively, with 11 bases between them. CDR3 nucleotide sequence: TGTGCCAGCAGTGCTTGGGGATCGGCTTTCTTT. This translates into CASSAWGSAFF.

This clonotype came up many times. V gene TRBV11-2 combines with J gene TRBJ2-3; D is undetermined. CDR3 length equals 13 residues. Germline CDR1 is SGHAT and CDR2 is FQNNGV. V dropped 4 bases and J dropped 4 bases, with 9 bases sitting between them. DNA for the CDR3: TGTGCCAGCAGCTCGATGATTGCAGATACGCAGTATTTT. Translating it yields CASSSMIADTQYF. The full variable domain, with the rest looked up from reference TRBV11-2 and TRBJ2-3, is EAGVAQSPRYKIIEKRQSVAFWCNPISGHATLYWYQQILGQGPKLLIQFQNNGVVDDSQLPKDRFSAERLKGVDSTLKIQPAKLEDSAVYLCASSSMIADTQYFGPGTRLTVL.

This clonotype turned up a few times. The V gene is TRBV6-1, the J gene TRBJ2-1; 11 bases align to TRBD2. The CDR3 extends over 15 amino acids. Germline V gene lookup returns CDR1 MNHNS and CDR2 SASEGT. Trimming took 7 bases from V and 4 from J; bases not matched to a gene: 6. The CDR3 spells CASKTLAGAYNEQFF. The CDR3 region has the DNA TGTGCCAGCAAAACACTAGCGGGAGCATACAATGAGCAGTTCTTC.

V and J are TRBV10-3 and TRBJ2-5; the match to TRBD2 covers 8 bases. From germline, CDR1 is ENHRY and CDR2 SYGVKD. V dropped 3 bases and J dropped 2; count of bases not matched to a gene: 8. The CDR3 totals 16 residues. The CDR3 protein is CAISDPRGGLQETQYF. Here the CDR3 DNA reads TGTGCCATCAGTGACCCCCGGGGGGGCTTACAAGAGACCCAGTACTTC.

This clonotype was seen many times. The CDR3 here is CSCGVSSYEQYF. The CDR3 coding sequence is TGCAGCTGCGGGGTTAGCTCCTACGAGCAGTACTTC. The rearrangement links TRBV29-1 to TRBJ2-7; perhaps TRBD2 as D (6 bases). Germline loops: CDR1 SQVTM, CDR2 ANQGSEA. With 8 bases removed from V and 0 bases from J, the gap between germline ends came to 11 bases. The CDR3 loop spans 12 amino acids.

This clonotype showed up many times. This rearrangement joins TRBV10-3 to TRBJ2-2, with D possibly TRBD1 on 6 matching bases. V was clipped by 0 bases and J by 4 bases, with 21 bases between them. The germline gives CDR1 ENHRY, CDR2 SYGVKD. The length of the CDR3 is 19 residues. The CDR3 here is CAISESPLQGTSFTGELFF. The CDR3 DNA is TGTGCCATCAGTGAGTCTCCCTTGCAGGGGACGTCGTTCACCGGGGAGCTGTTTTTT.

In this sample, this clonotype turned up many times. The chain joins TRBV28 to TRBJ2-1; 10 nucleotides agree with TRBD1. Germline lookup yields CDR1 MDHEN and CDR2 SYDVKM. The CDR3 is made up of 16 amino acids. With V trimmed by 2 bases and J by 2 bases, 3 bases remained unmatched. For the CDR3, the DNA is TGTGCCAGCAGTTTAATGGGACAGGGGACCTACAATGAGCAGTTCTTC. This translates into CASSLMGQGTYNEQFF.

The rearrangement joins TRBV4-3 to TRBJ1-2; no reliable D call. With 0 bases removed from V and 7 bases from J, the gap between germline ends came to 15 bases. From germline, CDR1 is LGHNA and CDR2 YSLEER. The CDR3 contains 15 residues. CDR3 region: CASSQDNIASFGYTF. The CDR3 DNA reads TGCGCCAGCAGCCAAGATAATATCGCCAGTTTTGGCTACACCTTC.

In DNA, the CDR3 is TGTGCCAGTAGACTTAGGACTAGCGGGAGTGGTCGAAATGAGCAGTTCTTC. Amino acids: CASRLRTSGSGRNEQFF. V usage is TRBV19 and J usage is TRBJ2-1; 13 bases agree with TRBD2. V gave up 6 bases and J gave up 7 bases; unmatched junction bases: 12. The CDR3 consists of 17 residues. Germline V gene data show CDR1 as LNHDA and CDR2 as SQIVND (reference sequence).

The chain uses TRBV20-1 and TRBJ2-7; unclear D gene. The ends were cut back, 3 bases at V and 3 bases at J, with 18 bases in the middle. The CDR3 contains 15 residues. Germline V gives CDR1 DFQATT, CDR2 SNEGSKA (reference sequence). The DNA of the CDR3 is TGCAGTGCTAGGAGCCTCGCAGACGGGCACTACGAGCAGTACTTC. It specifies CSARSLADGHYEQYF.

CDR3: CSAQIAGQETQYF. As DNA, the CDR3 is TGCAGTGCCCAAATAGCGGGACAAGAGACCCAGTACTTC. The V gene is TRBV20-1, the J gene TRBJ2-5; 8 bases match TRBD2. The CDR3 is 13 amino acids. Trimming took 6 bases from V and 2 from J; bases not matched to a gene: 5. Germline V gene sequence: CDR1 DFQATT, CDR2 SNEGSKA (reference sequence).

V gene TRBV19 combines with J gene TRBJ2-7, with 9 bases fitting TRBD1. V shed 3 bases, J shed 3 bases, and the junction held 6 bases outside the gene matches. The CDR3 spans 15 residues. From germline, CDR1 is LNHDA and CDR2 SQIVND (reference sequence). CDR3 region: CASSISGTGIYEQYF. CDR3 DNA sequence: TGTGCCAGTAGTATTTCCGGGACAGGGATCTACGAGCAGTACTTC.